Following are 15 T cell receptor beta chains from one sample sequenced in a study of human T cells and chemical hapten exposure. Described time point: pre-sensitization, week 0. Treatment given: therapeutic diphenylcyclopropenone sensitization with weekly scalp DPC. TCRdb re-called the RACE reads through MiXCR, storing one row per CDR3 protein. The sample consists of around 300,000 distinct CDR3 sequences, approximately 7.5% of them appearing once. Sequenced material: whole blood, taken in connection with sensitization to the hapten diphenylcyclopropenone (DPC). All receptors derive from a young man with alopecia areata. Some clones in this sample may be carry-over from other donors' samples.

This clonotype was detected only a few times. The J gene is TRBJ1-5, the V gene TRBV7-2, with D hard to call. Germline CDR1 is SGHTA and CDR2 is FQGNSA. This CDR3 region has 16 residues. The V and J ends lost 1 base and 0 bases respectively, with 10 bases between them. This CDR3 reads CASSLETPYSNQPQHF. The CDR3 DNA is TGTGCCAGCAGCTTAGAGACACCCTATAGCAATCAGCCCCAGCATTTT. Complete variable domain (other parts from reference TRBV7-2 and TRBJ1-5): GAGVSQSPSNKVTEKGKDVELRCDPISGHTALYWYRQSLGQGLEFLIYFQGNSAPDKSGLPSDRFSAERTGGSVSTLTIQRTQQEDSAVYLCASSLETPYSNQPQHFGDGTRLSIL.

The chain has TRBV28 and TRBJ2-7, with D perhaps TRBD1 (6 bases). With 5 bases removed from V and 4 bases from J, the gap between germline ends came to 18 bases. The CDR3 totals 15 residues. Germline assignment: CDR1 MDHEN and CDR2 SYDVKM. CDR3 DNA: TGTGCCAGCAGTCCAACCCAGGGCAGGGGTTACGAGCAGTACTTC. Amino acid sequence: CASSPTQGRGYEQYF.

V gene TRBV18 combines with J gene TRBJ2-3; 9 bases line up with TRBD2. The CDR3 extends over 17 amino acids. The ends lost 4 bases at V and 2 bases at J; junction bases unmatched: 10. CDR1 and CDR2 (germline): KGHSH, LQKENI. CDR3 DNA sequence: TGTGCCAGCTCACTAATCCCCACTAGCGGGCTCACAGATACGCAGTATTTT. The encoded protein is CASSLIPTSGLTDTQYF. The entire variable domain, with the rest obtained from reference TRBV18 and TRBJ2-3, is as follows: NAGVMQNPRHLVRRRGQEARLRCSPMKGHSHVYWYRQLPEEGLKFMVYLQKENIIDESGMPKERFSAEFPKEGPSILRIQQVVRGDSAAYFCASSLIPTSGLTDTQYFGPGTRLTVL.

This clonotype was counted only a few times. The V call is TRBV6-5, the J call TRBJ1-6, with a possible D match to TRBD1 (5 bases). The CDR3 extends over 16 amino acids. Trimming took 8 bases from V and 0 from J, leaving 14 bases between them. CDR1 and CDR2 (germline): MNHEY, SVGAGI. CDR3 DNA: TGTGCCAGCGGCCGGGGCCACGGCTCCTATAATTCACCCCTCCACTTT. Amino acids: CASGRGHGSYNSPLHF.

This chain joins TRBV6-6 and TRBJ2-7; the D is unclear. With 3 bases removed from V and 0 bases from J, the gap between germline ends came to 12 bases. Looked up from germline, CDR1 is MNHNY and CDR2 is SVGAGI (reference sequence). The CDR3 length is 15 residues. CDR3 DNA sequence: TGTGCCAGCAGTTATGGGTCAGAGACCTCCTACGAGCAGTACTTC. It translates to CASSYGSETSYEQYF.

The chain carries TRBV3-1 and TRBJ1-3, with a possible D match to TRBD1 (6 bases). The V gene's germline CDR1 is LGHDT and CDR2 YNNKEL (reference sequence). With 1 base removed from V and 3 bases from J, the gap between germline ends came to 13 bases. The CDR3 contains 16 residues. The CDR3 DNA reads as TGTGCCAGCAGCCAAGGGTCAGGGGCACGTGGAAACACCATATATTTT. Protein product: CASSQGSGARGNTIYF.

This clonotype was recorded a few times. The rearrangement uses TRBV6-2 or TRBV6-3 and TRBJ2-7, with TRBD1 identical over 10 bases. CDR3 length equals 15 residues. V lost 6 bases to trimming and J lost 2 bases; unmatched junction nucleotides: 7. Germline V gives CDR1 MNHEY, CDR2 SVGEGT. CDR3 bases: TGTGCCAGCAGGAAAACCGGGACAGGGGCCTACGAGCAGTACTTC. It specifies CASRKTGTGAYEQYF.

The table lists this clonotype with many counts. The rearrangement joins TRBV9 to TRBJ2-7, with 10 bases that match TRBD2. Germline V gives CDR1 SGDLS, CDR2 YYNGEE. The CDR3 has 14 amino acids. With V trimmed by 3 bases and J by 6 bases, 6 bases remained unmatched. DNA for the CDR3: TGTGCCAGCAGCGGGGCTAGCGGGGGCGGCGAGCAGTACTTC. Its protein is CASSGASGGGEQYF.

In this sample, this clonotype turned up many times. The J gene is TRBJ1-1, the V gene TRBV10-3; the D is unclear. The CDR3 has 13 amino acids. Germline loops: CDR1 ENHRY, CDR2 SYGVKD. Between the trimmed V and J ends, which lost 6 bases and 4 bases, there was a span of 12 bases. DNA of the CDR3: TGTGCCATCAGGGAGGGTGGCGGCACTGAAGCTTTCTTT. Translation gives CAIREGGGTEAFF.

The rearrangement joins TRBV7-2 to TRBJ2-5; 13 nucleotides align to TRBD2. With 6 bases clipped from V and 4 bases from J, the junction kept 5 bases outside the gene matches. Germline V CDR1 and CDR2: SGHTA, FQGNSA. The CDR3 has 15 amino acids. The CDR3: CASRLAGGYGETQYF. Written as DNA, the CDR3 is TGTGCCAGCAGACTAGCGGGGGGGTATGGAGAGACCCAGTACTTC.

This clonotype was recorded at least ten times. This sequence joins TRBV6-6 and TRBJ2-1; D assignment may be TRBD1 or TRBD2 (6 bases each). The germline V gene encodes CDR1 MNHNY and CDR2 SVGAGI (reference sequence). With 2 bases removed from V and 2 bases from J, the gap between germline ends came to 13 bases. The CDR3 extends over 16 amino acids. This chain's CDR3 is CASSYRGPTPYNEQFF. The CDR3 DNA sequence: TGTGCCAGCAGTTACCGGGGGCCTACCCCCTACAATGAGCAGTTCTTC.

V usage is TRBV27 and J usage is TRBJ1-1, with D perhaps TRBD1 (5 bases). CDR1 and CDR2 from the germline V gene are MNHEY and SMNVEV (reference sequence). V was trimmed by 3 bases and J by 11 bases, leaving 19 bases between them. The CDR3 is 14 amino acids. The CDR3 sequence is CASSLRLGGDGAFF. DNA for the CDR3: TGTGCCAGCAGTTTGAGATTGGGGGGGGATGGGGCTTTCTTT.

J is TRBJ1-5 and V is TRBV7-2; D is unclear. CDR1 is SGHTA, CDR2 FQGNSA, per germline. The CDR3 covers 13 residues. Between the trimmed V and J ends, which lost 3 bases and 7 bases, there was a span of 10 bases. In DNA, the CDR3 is TGTGCCAGCAGCTTTTCGGGGAGCCAGCCCCAGCATTTT. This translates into CASSFSGSQPQHF.

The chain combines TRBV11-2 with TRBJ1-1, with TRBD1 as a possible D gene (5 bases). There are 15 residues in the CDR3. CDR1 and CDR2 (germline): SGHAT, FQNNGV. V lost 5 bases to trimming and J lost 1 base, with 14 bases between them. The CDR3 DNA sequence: TGTGCCAGCAGCCCTGCCAAGGGGCAGAACACTGAAGCTTTCTTT. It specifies CASSPAKGQNTEAFF.

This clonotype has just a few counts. CDR3 amino acids: CASSRLGQDDTDTQYF. CDR3 DNA: TGTGCCAGTAGCCGCCTGGGACAGGACGACACAGATACGCAGTATTTT. The V and J genes are TRBV19 and TRBJ2-3; the match to TRBD1 covers 8 bases. The CDR3 has 16 amino acids. Germline V CDR1 and CDR2: LNHDA, SQIVND (reference sequence). The V segment lost 6 bases and the J segment 2 bases; nucleotides outside the gene matches: 10.